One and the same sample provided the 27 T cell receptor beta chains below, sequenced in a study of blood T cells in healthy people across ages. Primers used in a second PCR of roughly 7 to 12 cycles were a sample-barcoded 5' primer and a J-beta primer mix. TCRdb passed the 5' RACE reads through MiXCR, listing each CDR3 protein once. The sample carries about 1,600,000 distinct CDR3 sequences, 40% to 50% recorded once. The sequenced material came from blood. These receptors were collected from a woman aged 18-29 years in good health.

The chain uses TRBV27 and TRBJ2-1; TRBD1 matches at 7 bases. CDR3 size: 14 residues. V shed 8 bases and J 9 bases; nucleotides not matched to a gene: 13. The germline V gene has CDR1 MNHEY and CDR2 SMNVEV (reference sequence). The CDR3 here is CASLDRARSGEQFF. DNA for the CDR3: TGTGCCAGCCTAGACAGGGCTCGAAGTGGTGAGCAGTTCTTC.

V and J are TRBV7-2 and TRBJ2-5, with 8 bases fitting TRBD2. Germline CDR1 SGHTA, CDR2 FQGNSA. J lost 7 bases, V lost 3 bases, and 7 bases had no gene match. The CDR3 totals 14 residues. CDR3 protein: CASSFDTSGGTQYF. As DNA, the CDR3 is TGTGCCAGCAGCTTCGACACTAGCGGAGGGACCCAGTACTTC.

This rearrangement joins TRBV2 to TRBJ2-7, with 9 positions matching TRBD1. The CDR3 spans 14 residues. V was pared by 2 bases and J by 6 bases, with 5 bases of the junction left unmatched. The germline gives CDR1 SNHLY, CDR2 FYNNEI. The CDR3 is CASSESGTGPEQYF. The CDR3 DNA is TGTGCCAGCAGTGAATCGGGGACAGGGCCCGAGCAGTACTTC.

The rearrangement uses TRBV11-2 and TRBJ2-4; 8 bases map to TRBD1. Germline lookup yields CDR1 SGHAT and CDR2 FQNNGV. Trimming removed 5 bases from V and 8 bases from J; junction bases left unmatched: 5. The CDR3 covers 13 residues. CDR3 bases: TGTGCCAGCAGCGACCTGACAGGGGACATTCAGTACTTC. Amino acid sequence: CASSDLTGDIQYF.

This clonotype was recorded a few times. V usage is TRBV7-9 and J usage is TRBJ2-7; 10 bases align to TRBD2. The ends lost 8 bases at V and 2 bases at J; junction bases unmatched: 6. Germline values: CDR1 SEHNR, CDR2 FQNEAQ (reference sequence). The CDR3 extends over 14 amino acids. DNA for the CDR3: TGTGCCAGCTCGCTAGCGGGAGAAACCTACGAGCAGTACTTC. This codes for CASSLAGETYEQYF.

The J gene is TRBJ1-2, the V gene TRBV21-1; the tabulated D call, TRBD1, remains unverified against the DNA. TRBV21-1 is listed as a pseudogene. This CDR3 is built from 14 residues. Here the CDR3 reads CASSKQDRGNGYTF. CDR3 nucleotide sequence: TGTGCCAGCAGCAAGCAGGACAGGGGGAATGGCTACACCTTC.

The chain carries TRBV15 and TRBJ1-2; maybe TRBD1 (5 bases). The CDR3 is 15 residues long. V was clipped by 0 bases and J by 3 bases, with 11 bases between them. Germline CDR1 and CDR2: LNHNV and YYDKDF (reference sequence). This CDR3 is CATSRESQGDYGYTF. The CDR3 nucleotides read TGTGCCACCAGCAGAGAGAGCCAGGGCGACTATGGCTACACCTTC. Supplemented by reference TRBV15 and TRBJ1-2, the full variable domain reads DAMVIQNPRYQVTQFGKPVTLSCSQTLNHNVMYWYQQKSSQAPKLLFHYYDKDFNNEADTPDNFQSRRPNTSFCFLDIRSPGLGDTAMYLCATSRESQGDYGYTFGSGTRLTVV.

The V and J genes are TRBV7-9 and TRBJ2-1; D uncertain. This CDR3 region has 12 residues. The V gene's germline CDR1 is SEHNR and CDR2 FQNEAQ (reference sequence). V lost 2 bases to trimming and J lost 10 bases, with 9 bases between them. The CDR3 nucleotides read TGTGCCAGCAGCTTATTCGATGAGGAGCAGTTCTTC. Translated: CASSLFDEEQFF.

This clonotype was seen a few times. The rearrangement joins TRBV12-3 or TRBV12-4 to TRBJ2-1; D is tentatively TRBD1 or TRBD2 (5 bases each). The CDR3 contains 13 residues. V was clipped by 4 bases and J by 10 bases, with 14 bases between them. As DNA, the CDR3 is TGTGCCAGCAGTTCTAGCCGGGACGCCGAGCAGTTCTTC. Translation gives CASSSSRDAEQFF.

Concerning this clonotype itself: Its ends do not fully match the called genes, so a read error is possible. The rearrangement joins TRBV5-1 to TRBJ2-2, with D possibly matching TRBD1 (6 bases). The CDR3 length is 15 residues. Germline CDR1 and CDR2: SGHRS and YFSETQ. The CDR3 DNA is TGCGTCAGCAGCTTGAGGGCAGGGGACACCGGGGAGCTGTTTTTT. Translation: CVSSLRAGDTGELFF. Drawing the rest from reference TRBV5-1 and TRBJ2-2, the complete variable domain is KAGVTQTPRYLIKTRGQQVTLSCSPISGHRSVSWYQQTPGQGLQFLFEYFSETQRNKGNFPGRFSGRQFSNSRSEMNVSTLELGDSALYLCVSSLRAGDTGELFFGEGSRLTVL.

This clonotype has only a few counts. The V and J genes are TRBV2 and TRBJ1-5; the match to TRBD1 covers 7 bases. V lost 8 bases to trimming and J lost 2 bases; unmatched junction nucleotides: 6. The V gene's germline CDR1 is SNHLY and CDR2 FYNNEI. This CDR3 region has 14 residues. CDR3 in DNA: TGTGCCAGCGGGCCAGGGGGTGGCAATCAGCCCCAGCATTTT. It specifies CASGPGGGNQPQHF.

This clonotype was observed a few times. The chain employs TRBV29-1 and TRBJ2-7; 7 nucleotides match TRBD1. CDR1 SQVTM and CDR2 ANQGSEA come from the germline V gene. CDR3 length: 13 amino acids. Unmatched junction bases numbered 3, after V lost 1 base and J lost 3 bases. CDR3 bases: TGCAGCGTTGAAGTCCGGGACAGCTACGAGCAGTACTTC. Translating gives CSVEVRDSYEQYF.

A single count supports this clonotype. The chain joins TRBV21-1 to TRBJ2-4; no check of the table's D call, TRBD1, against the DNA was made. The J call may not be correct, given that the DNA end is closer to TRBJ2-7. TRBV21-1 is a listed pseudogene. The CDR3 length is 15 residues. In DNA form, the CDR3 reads TGTGCCAGCAGCAAAGAGGGGGACAGCTACTACGAGCAGTACTTC. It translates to CASSKEGDSYYEQYF.

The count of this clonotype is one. The CDR3 here is CASSLGEELFF. As DNA, the CDR3 is TGTGCCAGCAGCCTCGGCGAGGAGCTGTTTTTT. The rearrangement links TRBV7-9 to TRBJ2-2; D is unclear. This CDR3 comprises 11 residues. The germline gives CDR1 SEHNR, CDR2 FQNEAQ (reference sequence). Trimming removed 5 bases at V and 10 bases at J, with 8 bases between.

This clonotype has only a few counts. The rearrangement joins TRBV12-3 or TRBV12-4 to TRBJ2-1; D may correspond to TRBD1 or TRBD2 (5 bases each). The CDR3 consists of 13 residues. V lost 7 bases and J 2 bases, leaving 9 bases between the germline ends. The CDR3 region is CASKRGAYNEQFF. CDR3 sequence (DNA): TGTGCCAGCAAGCGAGGGGCCTACAATGAGCAGTTCTTC.

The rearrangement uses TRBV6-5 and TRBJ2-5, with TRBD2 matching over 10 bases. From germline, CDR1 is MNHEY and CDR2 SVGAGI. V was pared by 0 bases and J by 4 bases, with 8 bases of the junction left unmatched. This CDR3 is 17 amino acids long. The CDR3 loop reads CASSYSSTSGSRETQYF. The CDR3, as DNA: TGTGCCAGCAGTTACTCTTCGACTAGCGGGTCCCGAGAGACCCAGTACTTC.

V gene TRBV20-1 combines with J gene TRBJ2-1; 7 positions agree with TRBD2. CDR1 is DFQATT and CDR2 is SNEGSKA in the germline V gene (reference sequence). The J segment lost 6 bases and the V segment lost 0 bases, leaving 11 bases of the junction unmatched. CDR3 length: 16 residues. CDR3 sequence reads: CSARDPGRGSLNEQFF. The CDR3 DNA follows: TGCAGTGCTAGAGATCCTGGGCGGGGGAGCCTCAATGAGCAGTTCTTC.

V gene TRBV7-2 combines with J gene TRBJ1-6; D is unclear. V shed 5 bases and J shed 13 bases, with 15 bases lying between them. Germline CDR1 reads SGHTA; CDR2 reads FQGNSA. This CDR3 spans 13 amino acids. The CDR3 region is CASSPPVGSPLHF. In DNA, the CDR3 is TGTGCCAGCAGCCCGCCGGTAGGGTCGCCCCTCCACTTT.

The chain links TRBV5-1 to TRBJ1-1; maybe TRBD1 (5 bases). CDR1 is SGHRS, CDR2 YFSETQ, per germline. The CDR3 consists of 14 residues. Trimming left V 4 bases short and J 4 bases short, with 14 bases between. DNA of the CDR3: TGCGCCAGCAGCCAGGAGGCAGGGCGCACTGAAGCTTTCTTT. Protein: CASSQEAGRTEAFF.

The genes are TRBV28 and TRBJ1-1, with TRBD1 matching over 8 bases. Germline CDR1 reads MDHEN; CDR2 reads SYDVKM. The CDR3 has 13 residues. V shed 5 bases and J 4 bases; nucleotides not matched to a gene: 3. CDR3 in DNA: TGTGCCAGCAGTCACAGGGGGACCACTGAAGCTTTCTTT. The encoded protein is CASSHRGTTEAFF.

CDR3 amino acids: CASSLGREDGYTF. For the CDR3, the DNA is TGTGCCAGCAGTTTGGGACGGGAAGATGGCTACACCTTC. The J gene is TRBJ1-2, the V gene TRBV12-3 or TRBV12-4; the D gene is possibly TRBD1 (5 bases). The CDR3 consists of 13 residues. Deletions cut 3 bases from V and 6 bases from J, with 11 bases between.

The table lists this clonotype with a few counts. CDR3 nucleotide sequence: TGTGCCAGCAGTCACGGGACTAGCGGGGGTCAAGAGACCCAGTACTTC. Protein sequence: CASSHGTSGGQETQYF. The rearrangement links TRBV6-5 to TRBJ2-5; 14 bases are shared with TRBD2. CDR3 length: 16 amino acids. The trim removed 5 bases at V and 2 bases at J, leaving 4 bases unmatched. CDR1 is MNHEY, CDR2 SVGAGI, per germline.

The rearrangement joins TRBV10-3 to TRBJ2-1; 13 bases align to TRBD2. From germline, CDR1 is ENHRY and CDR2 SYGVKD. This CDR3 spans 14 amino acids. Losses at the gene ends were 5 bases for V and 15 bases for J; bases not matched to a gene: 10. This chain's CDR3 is CAISTSGGALKLFF. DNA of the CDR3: TGTGCCATCAGTACTAGCGGGGGGGCCCTCAAGCTGTTCTTC.

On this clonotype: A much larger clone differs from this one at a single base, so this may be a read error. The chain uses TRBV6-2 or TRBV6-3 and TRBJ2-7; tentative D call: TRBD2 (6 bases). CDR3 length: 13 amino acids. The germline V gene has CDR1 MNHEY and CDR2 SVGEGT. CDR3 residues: CAGSSGLPYEQYF. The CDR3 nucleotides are TGTGCCGGCAGTTCCGGACTACCCTACGAGCAGTACTTC.

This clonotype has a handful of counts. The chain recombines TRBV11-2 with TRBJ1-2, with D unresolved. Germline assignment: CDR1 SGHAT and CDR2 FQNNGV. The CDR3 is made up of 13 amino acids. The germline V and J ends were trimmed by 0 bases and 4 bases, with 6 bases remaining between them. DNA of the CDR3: TGTGCCAGCAGCTTAGAAGCGTTCTATGGCTACACCTTC. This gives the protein CASSLEAFYGYTF.

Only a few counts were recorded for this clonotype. The CDR3 DNA reads as TGTGCCAGCAGTGAACAGGGTCGGGGCGAGCAGTACTTC. Translation: CASSEQGRGEQYF. J is TRBJ2-5 and V is TRBV28, with D possibly matching TRBD1 (6 bases). Matching the DNA end better, TRBJ2-7 makes the J call doubtful. Germline loops: CDR1 MDHEN, CDR2 SYDVKM. This CDR3 has 13 amino acids.

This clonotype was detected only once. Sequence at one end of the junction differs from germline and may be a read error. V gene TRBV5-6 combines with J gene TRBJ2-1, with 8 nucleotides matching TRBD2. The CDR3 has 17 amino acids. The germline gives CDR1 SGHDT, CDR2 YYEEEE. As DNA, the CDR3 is TGTGCCAGCAGCCGGTATTTAGCGGGGCCCACCTACAGTGAGCAGTTCTTC. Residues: CASSRYLAGPTYSEQFF.